These 4 T cell receptor beta chains were all obtained from the same sample, sequenced in a study of T cell responses to AZD1222 COVID-19 vaccine. Some clones are missing from TCRdb's copy, which holds only in-frame ones; the method was immunoSEQ multiplex PCR. The table records 130,000 or so clones, 89% of them present only once. The input for sequencing was peripheral blood, taken on day 0 of AZD1222 vaccination. Receptors were obtained from an adult in good health.

The rearrangement uses TRBV19 and TRBJ1-1; D perhaps matches TRBD1 (5 bases). The length of the CDR3 is 14 residues. With 7 bases removed from V and 1 base from J, the gap between germline ends came to 13 bases. CDR1 LNHDA and CDR2 SQIVND come from the germline V gene (reference sequence). The CDR3 sequence is CASNDPGRNTEAFF. In DNA, the CDR3 is TGTGCCAGTAACGATCCGGGGCGGAACACTGAAGCTTTCTTT.

The chain combines TRBV5-1 with TRBJ1-1, with TRBD1 as a possible D gene (6 bases). V lost 5 bases to trimming and J lost 7 bases, with 18 bases between them. The CDR3 totals 14 residues. The V gene's germline CDR1 is SGHRS and CDR2 YFSETQ. The CDR3 protein is CASSTGAPSVEAFF. The DNA of the CDR3 is TGCGCCAGCAGTACGGGGGCACCAAGCGTTGAAGCTTTCTTT. Variable domain in full (rest from reference TRBV5-1 and TRBJ1-1): KAGVTQTPRYLIKTRGQQVTLSCSPISGHRSVSWYQQTPGQGLQFLFEYFSETQRNKGNFPGRFSGRQFSNSRSEMNVSTLELGDSALYLCASSTGAPSVEAFFGQGTRLTVV.

V is TRBV7-8 and J is TRBJ1-2; D uncertain. Trimming removed 1 base from V and 2 bases from J, with 8 bases in between. This CDR3 spans 14 amino acids. CDR1 is SGHVS, CDR2 FQNEAQ, per germline. CDR3 protein: CASSLGGLNYGYTF. CDR3 DNA: TGTGCCAGCAGCTTAGGAGGACTGAACTATGGCTACACCTTC.

This chain links TRBV4-2 with TRBJ1-5; a weak D match, TRBD1 (6 bases). V lost 0 bases to trimming and J lost 3 bases, with 18 bases between them. The CDR3 sequence is 18 residues long. CDR1 and CDR2 from the germline V gene are LGHNA and YNFKEQ. DNA of the CDR3: TGTGCCAGCAGCCAAGATCTCTACAGGGTTAGGAACAATCAGCCCCAGCATTTT. It yields the protein CASSQDLYRVRNNQPQHF.